The 25 T cell receptor beta chains below were found in one sample sequenced in a study of pediatric ulcerative colitis. The repertoire was sequenced with immunoSEQ multiplex PCR; TCRdb's copy has only in-frame clones and lacks some. The table includes 50,000 to 65,000 clones, around 85% detected once. The sequenced sample was blood. The source of these receptors is a boy aged 5-17 years with severe ulcerative colitis.

The chain combines TRBV30 with TRBJ2-1; 9 bases line up with TRBD2. This CDR3 region has 18 residues. V lost 0 bases, J lost 8 bases, and 17 bases stayed unmatched. CDR1 and CDR2 from the germline V gene are GTSNPN and SVGIG (reference sequence). CDR3 sequence: CAWSVAPLLAGLRDEQFF. CDR3 DNA: TGTGCCTGGAGTGTAGCCCCACTCCTAGCGGGATTACGGGATGAGCAGTTCTTC.

The chain links TRBV7-6 to TRBJ2-2; 13 positions match TRBD2. The CDR3 sequence is 18 residues long. Germline CDR1 SGHVS, CDR2 FNYEAQ. The ends lost 5 bases at V and 5 bases at J; junction bases unmatched: 11. The DNA for the CDR3 is TGTGCCAGCAGCCTCCGGACTAGCGGGAGACCCGGGACCGGGGAGCTGTTTTTT. Its translation is CASSLRTSGRPGTGELFF.

The V call is TRBV5-1, the J call TRBJ2-3, with TRBD1 as a possible D gene (5 bases). V gave up 0 bases and J gave up 0 bases, with 8 bases separating them. Germline lookup yields CDR1 SGHRS and CDR2 YFSETQ. There are 15 residues in the CDR3. The CDR3 region has the DNA TGCGCCAGCAGCTTGGGCAGGGCTAGCACAGATACGCAGTATTTT. It encodes CASSLGRASTDTQYF.

CDR3 region: CASQSGGETQYF. The CDR3 DNA sequence: TGTGCCAGCCAATCAGGGGGAGAGACCCAGTACTTC. V is TRBV13 and J is TRBJ2-5; 7 nucleotides align to TRBD1. With V trimmed by 8 bases and J by 4 bases, 4 bases remained unmatched. The CDR3 loop spans 12 amino acids. Germline CDR1 PRHDT, CDR2 FYEKMQ (reference sequence). The complete variable domain, with remaining parts taken from reference TRBV13 and TRBJ2-5, reads AAGVIQSPRHLIKEKRETATLKCYPIPRHDTVYWYQQGPGQDPQFLISFYEKMQSDKGSIPDRFSAQQFSDYHSELNMSSLELGDSALYFCASQSGGETQYFGPGTRLLVL.

The chain uses TRBV5-1 and TRBJ2-3; 8 nucleotides match TRBD2. Germline V gene sequence: CDR1 SGHRS, CDR2 YFSETQ. Germline trimming cut 1 base from V and 6 bases from J; bases unmatched to any gene: 7. The CDR3 consists of 15 residues. CDR3 sequence: CASSLQGLVGDTQYF. The CDR3 nucleotides are TGCGCCAGCAGCTTGCAGGGACTAGTTGGGGATACGCAGTATTTT.

This chain links TRBV4-3 with TRBJ2-2, with TRBD2 identical over 8 bases. Germline-derived CDR1 and CDR2 are LGHNA and YSLEER. Unmatched junction bases numbered 5, after V lost 4 bases and J lost 4 bases. The CDR3 loop spans 15 amino acids. CDR3 sequence: CASSPGLAGTGELFF. CDR3 in DNA: TGCGCCAGCAGCCCAGGACTAGCAGGCACCGGGGAGCTGTTTTTT.

This CDR3 is CSVEWGSTDTQYF. DNA for the CDR3: TGCAGCGTTGAATGGGGGAGCACAGATACGCAGTATTTT. The genes are TRBV29-1 and TRBJ2-3; the D call may be TRBD1 or TRBD2 (5 bases each). The length of the CDR3 is 13 residues. Trimming took off 2 bases at V and 0 bases at J, with 6 bases between the two ends. From germline, CDR1 is SQVTM and CDR2 ANQGSEA.

V and J are TRBV13 and TRBJ1-2, with D uncertain. The germline gives CDR1 PRHDT, CDR2 FYEKMQ (reference sequence). V was clipped by 4 bases and J by 0 bases, with 12 bases between them. The CDR3 is 15 residues long. This chain's CDR3 is CASSSELKPNYGYTF. In DNA form, the CDR3 reads TGTGCCAGCAGCTCCGAGCTGAAGCCTAACTATGGCTACACCTTC. Variable domain in full (rest from reference TRBV13 and TRBJ1-2): AAGVIQSPRHLIKEKRETATLKCYPIPRHDTVYWYQQGPGQDPQFLISFYEKMQSDKGSIPDRFSAQQFSDYHSELNMSSLELGDSALYFCASSSELKPNYGYTFGSGTRLTVV.

The chain links TRBV7-9 to TRBJ2-7, with D uncertain. V was cut by 3 bases and J by 7 bases, with 16 bases left in between. CDR1 SEHNR and CDR2 FQNEAQ come from the germline V gene (reference sequence). The CDR3 spans 14 residues. The CDR3 region is CASSFLDTDLEQYF. Here the CDR3 DNA reads TGTGCCAGCAGCTTCCTAGACACGGACCTTGAGCAGTACTTC.

The V and J genes are TRBV29-1 and TRBJ2-3; perhaps TRBD1 as D (5 bases). Germline CDR1 reads SQVTM; CDR2 reads ANQGSEA. This CDR3 has 11 amino acids. CDR3 residues: CRGPGTDTQYF. The DNA for the CDR3 is TGCAGGGGGCCCGGAACAGATACGCAGTATTTT.

This clone was seen more than once but under ten times. The rearrangement joins TRBV4-2 to TRBJ2-2; D is unresolved. This CDR3 spans 12 amino acids. The ends were cut back, 4 bases at V and 13 bases at J, with 13 bases in the middle. Germline-derived CDR1 and CDR2 are LGHNA and YNFKEQ. Here the CDR3 reads CASSLEPFGLFF. In nucleotides, the CDR3 is TGTGCCAGCAGCCTTGAACCCTTCGGGCTGTTTTTT.

This clone came up once. The chain joins TRBV11-3 to TRBJ2-1; TRBD1 agrees at 8 bases. The CDR3 spans 14 residues. J gave up 8 bases and V 6 bases, and 9 bases lay outside the gene matches. Germline lookup yields CDR1 SGHNT and CDR2 YENEEA. The CDR3 sequence: CASSLRTGRDEQFF. The CDR3 DNA reads as TGTGCCAGCAGTCTAAGGACAGGGCGCGATGAGCAGTTCTTC.

This clone is a singleton in its sample. This chain links TRBV6-4 with TRBJ2-3, with D unclear. Germline V gives CDR1 MRHNA, CDR2 SNTAGT. V lost 3 bases and J lost 0, with 7 bases in between. The CDR3 runs 14 residues. The CDR3 sequence is CASSESLSTDTQYF. The DNA for the CDR3 is TGTGCCAGCAGTGAGAGTCTCAGCACAGATACGCAGTATTTT.

The J gene is TRBJ2-7, the V gene TRBV5-5; TRBD1 agrees at 8 bases. The CDR3 runs to 13 residues. V lost 3 bases and J lost 6; bases outside the gene matches: 5. CDR1 is SGHKS and CDR2 is YYEKEE in the germline V gene (reference sequence). The CDR3 DNA is TGTGCCAGCAGCTCAAGACAGGGGACCGAGCAGTACTTC. Translation gives CASSSRQGTEQYF.

Only one count was recorded for this clone. The chain is built from TRBV29-1 and TRBJ2-2; D is undetermined. Trimming pared 2 bases from V and 2 bases from J, leaving 6 bases between. The CDR3 has 13 amino acids. CDR1 is SQVTM, CDR2 ANQGSEA, per germline. The CDR3 region is CSVETLNTGELFF. The DNA for the CDR3 is TGCAGCGTTGAAACATTAAACACCGGGGAGCTGTTTTTT.

The rearrangement uses TRBV29-1 and TRBJ2-5; D call uncertain. CDR3 length: 12 amino acids. Germline CDR1 and CDR2: SQVTM and ANQGSEA. The V and J ends lost 4 bases and 2 bases respectively, with 8 bases between them. The CDR3 here is CSVAAFQETQYF. The CDR3 DNA sequence: TGCAGCGTTGCAGCGTTTCAAGAGACCCAGTACTTC.

This clone occurred a few times. V is TRBV11-2 and J is TRBJ2-2; no definite D call. Germline V gene sequence: CDR1 SGHAT, CDR2 FQNNGV. V was trimmed by 2 bases and J by 7 bases, leaving 5 bases between them. CDR3 length equals 12 residues. Here the CDR3 reads CASSLYNGELFF. The CDR3 DNA reads as TGTGCCAGCAGCTTATATAACGGGGAGCTGTTTTTT.

The chain couples TRBV11-3 to TRBJ2-4; 8 nucleotides agree with TRBD2. Germline V gene lookup returns CDR1 SGHNT and CDR2 YENEEA. The V gene end was trimmed by 6 bases and the J gene end by 6 bases; junction bases not matched to a gene: 4. The CDR3 runs 13 residues. Here the CDR3 reads CASRGTSGNIQYF. The CDR3 DNA is TGTGCCAGCAGGGGTACTAGCGGAAACATTCAGTACTTC.

This chain connects TRBV5-4 to TRBJ1-2, with TRBD1 identical over 9 bases. The junction had 5 bases not matched to a gene; V was cut back by 4 bases and J by 4 bases. Germline V lookup: CDR1 SGHNT, CDR2 YYREEE (reference sequence). The length of the CDR3 is 14 residues. The DNA of the CDR3 is TGTGCCAGCAGCGGCCGGGACAGGGTCTATGGCTACACCTTC. This encodes CASSGRDRVYGYTF.

The V call is TRBV29-1, the J call TRBJ1-1; D gene uncertain. Germline V lookup: CDR1 SQVTM, CDR2 ANQGSEA. With 5 bases removed from V and 5 bases from J, the gap between germline ends came to 9 bases. The CDR3 has 11 residues. CDR3 loop: CSVTLWTEAFF. Written as DNA, the CDR3 is TGCAGCGTTACACTTTGGACTGAAGCTTTCTTT.

The rearrangement links TRBV29-1 to TRBJ1-1; D is unresolved. This CDR3 comprises 12 residues. The germline V gene has CDR1 SQVTM and CDR2 ANQGSEA. Deletions cut 4 bases from V and 6 bases from J, with 12 bases between. CDR3: CSVVGQPSEAFF. CDR3 in DNA: TGCAGCGTTGTGGGTCAGCCTTCTGAAGCTTTCTTT.

The chain employs TRBV4-1 and TRBJ1-2, with D perhaps TRBD1 (5 bases). Germline V gives CDR1 MGHRA, CDR2 YSYEKL. The V gene lost 1 base and the J gene lost 0 bases, with 6 bases spanning the gap. The CDR3 loop spans 14 amino acids. The CDR3 reads CASSQAGTNYGYTF. CDR3 coding DNA: TGCGCCAGCAGCCAAGCAGGGACTAACTATGGCTACACCTTC.

The DNA of the CDR3 is TGTGCCAGCAGCCTCCTTTCGACCTACGAGCAGTACTTC. Its protein product is CASSLLSTYEQYF. This sequence joins TRBV4-2 and TRBJ2-7; D is unresolved. Germline V CDR1 and CDR2: LGHNA, YNFKEQ. CDR3 length: 13 residues. V gave up 4 bases and J gave up 2 bases, with 9 bases separating them.

This rearrangement joins TRBV6-1 to TRBJ2-7, with D perhaps TRBD1 (5 bases). V dropped 8 bases and J dropped 3 bases, with 11 bases sitting between them. This CDR3 is 12 amino acids long. The germline V gene encodes CDR1 MNHNS and CDR2 SASEGT. The CDR3 region is CASGPDIYEQYF. Written as DNA, the CDR3 is TGTGCCAGCGGACCGGACATCTACGAGCAGTACTTC.

V is TRBV7-9 and J is TRBJ2-1; 7 nucleotides agree with TRBD2. J was trimmed by 6 bases and V by 10 bases; bases with no gene match: 3. Germline assignment: CDR1 SEHNR and CDR2 FQNEAQ (reference sequence). The CDR3 totals 11 residues. CDR3 residues: CAIGGSNEQFF. The CDR3 DNA sequence: TGTGCCATAGGCGGGAGCAATGAGCAGTTCTTC.